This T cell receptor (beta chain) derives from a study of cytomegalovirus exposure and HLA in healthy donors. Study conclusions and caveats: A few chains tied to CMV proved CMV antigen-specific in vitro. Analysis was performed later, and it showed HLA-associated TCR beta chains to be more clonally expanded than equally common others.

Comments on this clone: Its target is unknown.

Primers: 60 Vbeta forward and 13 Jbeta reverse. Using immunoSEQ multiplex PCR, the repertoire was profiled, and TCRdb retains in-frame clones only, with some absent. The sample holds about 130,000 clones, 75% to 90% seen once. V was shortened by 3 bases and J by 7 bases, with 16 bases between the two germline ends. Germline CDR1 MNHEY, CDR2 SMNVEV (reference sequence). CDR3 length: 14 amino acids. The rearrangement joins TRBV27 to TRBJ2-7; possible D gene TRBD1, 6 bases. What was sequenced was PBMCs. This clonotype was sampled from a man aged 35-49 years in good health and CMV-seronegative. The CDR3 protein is CASSLGPTGWEQYF. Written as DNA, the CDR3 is TGTGCCAGCAGTTTGGGTCCAACAGGGTGGGAGCAGTACTTC.